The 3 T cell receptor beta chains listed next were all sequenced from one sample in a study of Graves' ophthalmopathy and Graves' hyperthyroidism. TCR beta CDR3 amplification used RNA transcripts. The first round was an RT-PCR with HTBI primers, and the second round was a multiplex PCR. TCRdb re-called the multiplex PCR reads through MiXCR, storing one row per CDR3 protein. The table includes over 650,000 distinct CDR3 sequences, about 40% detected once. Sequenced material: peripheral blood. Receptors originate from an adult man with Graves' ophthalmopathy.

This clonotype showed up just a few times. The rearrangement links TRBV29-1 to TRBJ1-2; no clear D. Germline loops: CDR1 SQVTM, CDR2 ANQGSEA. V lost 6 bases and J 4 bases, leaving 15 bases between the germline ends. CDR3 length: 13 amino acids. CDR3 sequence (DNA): TGCAGCGTCGCCATACGGTCAGCCTATGGCTACACCTTC. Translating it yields CSVAIRSAYGYTF.

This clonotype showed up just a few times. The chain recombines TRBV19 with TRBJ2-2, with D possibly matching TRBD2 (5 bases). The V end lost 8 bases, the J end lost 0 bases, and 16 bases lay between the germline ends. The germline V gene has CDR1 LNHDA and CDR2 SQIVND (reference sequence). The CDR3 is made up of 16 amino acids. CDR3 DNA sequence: TGTGCCAGTGTCTTAGGGCCTAGCTCGAACACCGGGGAGCTGTTTTTT. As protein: CASVLGPSSNTGELFF.

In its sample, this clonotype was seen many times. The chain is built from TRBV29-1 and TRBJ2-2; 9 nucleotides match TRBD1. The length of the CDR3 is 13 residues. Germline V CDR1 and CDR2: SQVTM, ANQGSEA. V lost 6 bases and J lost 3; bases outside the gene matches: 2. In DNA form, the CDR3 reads TGCAGCGTCGGGACAGGGTACACCGGGGAGCTGTTTTTT. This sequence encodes CSVGTGYTGELFF.